One and the same sample provided the 2 T cell receptor beta chains below, sequenced in a study of shared clonotypes between healthy human individuals. Clones were read by immunoSEQ multiplex PCR, and TCRdb kept only the in-frame ones, dropping some. The profile covers about 1 million clones, with around four fifths appearing a single time and around 1.5% taken by the ten largest. Input material: memory CD4+ T cells sorted from blood. Indicated subset: CD45RA-negative fraction. The receptors were sampled from a man aged 18 to 30 in good health.

The chain combines TRBV19 with TRBJ2-7, with 8 bases that match TRBD1. Germline V gives CDR1 LNHDA, CDR2 SQIVND (reference sequence). The CDR3 loop spans 13 amino acids. V lost 6 bases, J lost 3 bases, and 4 bases stayed unmatched. The CDR3 loop reads CASSLDRGYEQYF. CDR3 nucleotides: TGTGCCAGTAGCCTCGACAGGGGCTACGAGCAGTACTTC.

The V call is TRBV5-6, the J call TRBJ1-4; D ambiguous. The CDR3 extends over 14 amino acids. Germline-derived CDR1 and CDR2 are SGHDT and YYEEEE. The V end was cut by 1 base, the J end by 7 bases, with 11 bases between. The CDR3 is CASSLRQLSEKLFF. CDR3 sequence (DNA): TGTGCCAGCAGCTTGAGGCAGTTGAGTGAAAAACTGTTTTTT. Using reference TRBV5-6 and TRBJ1-4 for the parts outside the CDR3, the full variable domain is DAGVTQSPTHLIKTRGQQVTLRCSPKSGHDTVSWYQQALGQGPQFIFQYYEEEERQRGNFPDRFSGHQFPNYSSELNVNALLLGDSALYLCASSLRQLSEKLFFGSGTQLSVL.